The source of this TCR beta chain is a study of shared clonotypes between healthy human individuals. The study, taken as a whole, reports: Estimated richness was generally greater in naive than memory subsets.

Regarding this clone: Antigen specificity is unknown.

The CDR3 is made up of 16 amino acids. CDR1 is SGHDT, CDR2 YYEEEE, per germline. V was shortened by 4 bases and J by 8 bases, with 24 bases between the two germline ends. TCRdb's table, derived via immunoSEQ multiplex PCR, lists solely in-frame clones and lacks some. The data show some 1,400,000 clones, approximately 97% seen once. The rearrangement joins TRBV5-6 to TRBJ1-2; weak D call: TRBD1 (5 bases). The sequencing input was naive CD4+ T cells sorted from blood. Regarding subset: CD45RA+ positively selected. The clonotype originates from a man under 40 in good health. CDR3 sequence reads: CASSDYRAGPMRGYTF. CDR3 sequence (DNA): TGTGCCAGCAGCGACTACCGGGCGGGGCCAATGAGAGGCTACACCTTC.